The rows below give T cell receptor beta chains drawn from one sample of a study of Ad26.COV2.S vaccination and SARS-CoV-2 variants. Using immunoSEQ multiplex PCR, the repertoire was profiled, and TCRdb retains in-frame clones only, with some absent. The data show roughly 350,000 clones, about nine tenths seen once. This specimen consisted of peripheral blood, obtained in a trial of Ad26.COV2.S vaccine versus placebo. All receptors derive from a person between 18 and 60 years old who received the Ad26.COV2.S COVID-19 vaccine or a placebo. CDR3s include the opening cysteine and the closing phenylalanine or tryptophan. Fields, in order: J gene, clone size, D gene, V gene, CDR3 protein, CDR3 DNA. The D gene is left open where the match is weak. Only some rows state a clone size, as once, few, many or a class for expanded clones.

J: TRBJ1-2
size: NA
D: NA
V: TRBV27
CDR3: CASSSPGRGGYTF
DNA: TGTGCCAGCAGTTCCCCGGGGAGGGGAGGCTACACCTTC

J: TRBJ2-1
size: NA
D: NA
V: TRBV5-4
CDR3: CASSPEESSYNEQFF
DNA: TGTGCCAGCAGCCCCGAGGAGAGCTCCTACAATGAGCAGTTCTTC

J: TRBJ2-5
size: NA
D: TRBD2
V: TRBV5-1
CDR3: CASSSNRGAGVETQYF
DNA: TGCGCCAGCAGCTCCAACCGCGGAGCGGGGGTGGAGACCCAGTACTTC

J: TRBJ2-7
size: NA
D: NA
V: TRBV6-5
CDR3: CASSYSAQNEQYF
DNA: TGTGCCAGCAGTTACTCGGCACAGAACGAGCAGTACTTC

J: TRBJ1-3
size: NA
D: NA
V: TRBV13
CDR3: CASSPTWDPGNTIYF
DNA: TGTGCCAGCAGCCCCACATGGGACCCAGGAAACACCATATATTTT

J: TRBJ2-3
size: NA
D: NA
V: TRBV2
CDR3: CASKIGAVTDTQYF
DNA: TGTGCCAGCAAGATAGGAGCCGTGACAGATACGCAGTATTTT

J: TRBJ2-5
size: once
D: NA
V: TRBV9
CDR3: CASSVGLTGWSETQYF
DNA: TGTGCCAGCAGCGTAGGACTCACAGGCTGGTCCGAGACCCAGTACTTC

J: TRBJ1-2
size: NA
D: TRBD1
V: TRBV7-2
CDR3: CASSTPRQGAGGYTF
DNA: TGTGCCAGCAGCACCCCCCGACAGGGGGCGGGGGGCTACACCTTC

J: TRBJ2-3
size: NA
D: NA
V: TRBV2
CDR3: CASTTSYADTQYF
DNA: TGTGCCAGCACCACTAGCTACGCAGATACGCAGTATTTT

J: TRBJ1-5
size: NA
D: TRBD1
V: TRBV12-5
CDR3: CASGTGSVAQHF
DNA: TGTGCTAGTGGGACAGGGTCAGTGGCCCAGCATTTT

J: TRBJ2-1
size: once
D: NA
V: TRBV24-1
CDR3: CATVPPGRPRVSYNEQFF
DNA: TGTGCCACCGTGCCCCCGGGCAGGCCCAGGGTTTCGTACAATGAGCAGTTCTTC

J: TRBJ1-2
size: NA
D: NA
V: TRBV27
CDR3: CASSLSPLRRYGYTF
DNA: TGTGCCAGCAGTTTATCCCCTCTTAGGAGGTATGGCTACACCTTC

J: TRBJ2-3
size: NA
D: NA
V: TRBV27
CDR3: CASSLGTWGFTDTQYF
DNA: TGTGCCAGCAGTTTGGGGACCTGGGGATTCACAGATACGCAGTATTTT

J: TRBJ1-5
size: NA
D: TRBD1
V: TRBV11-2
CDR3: CASSFGTESHQPQHF
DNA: TGTGCCAGCAGCTTCGGGACAGAAAGTCATCAGCCCCAGCATTTT

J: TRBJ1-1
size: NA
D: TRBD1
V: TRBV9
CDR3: CASSITGDTEAFF
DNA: TGTGCCAGCAGCATCACAGGGGACACTGAAGCTTTCTTT